Below, 12 T cell receptor beta chains from the same sample are listed, as sequenced in a study of preoperative IRX-2 immunotherapy in early breast cancer. Sequenced by immunoSEQ multiplex PCR; TCRdb stores in-frame clones only, minus some. The sample comprises about 19,000 clones, around 81% of which are singletons, and over 1% rests with the top ten. The treatment is: preoperative locoregional IRX-2 cytokine immunotherapy. The sample consisted of lymph node tissue, taken after IRX-2 immunotherapy. The origin of the receptors is a human donor with breast cancer.

This clone has a handful of counts. The chain joins TRBV30 to TRBJ1-6; D is undetermined. The length of the CDR3 is 11 residues. Trimming cost V 3 bases and J 5 bases, with 2 bases left between them. CDR1 and CDR2 from the germline V gene are GTSNPN and SVGIG (reference sequence). CDR3 sequence: CAWSDNSPLHF. The CDR3 DNA follows: TGTGCCTGGAGCGATAATTCACCCCTCCACTTT.

The chain recombines TRBV7-1 with TRBJ2-3; unclear D gene. TRBV7-1 belongs to the ORF category, with a function that is uncertain. V was clipped by 4 bases and J by 1 base, with 9 bases between them. This CDR3 spans 14 amino acids. Written as DNA, the CDR3 is TGTGCCAGCAGCTTAGTTCCAGGCACAGATACGCAGTATTTT. Amino acid sequence: CASSLVPGTDTQYF.

The chain joins TRBV9 to TRBJ1-1; the match to TRBD1 covers 12 bases. There are 16 residues in the CDR3. Looked up from germline, CDR1 is SGDLS and CDR2 is YYNGEE. The junction had 7 bases not matched to a gene; V was cut back by 4 bases and J by 3 bases. Here the CDR3 DNA reads TGTGCCAGCAGCCCCCGGGACAGGGGGCTCGACACTGAAGCTTTCTTT. Translated, it gives CASSPRDRGLDTEAFF. The full variable domain, rest sourced from reference TRBV9 and TRBJ1-1, is DSGVTQTPKHLITATGQRVTLRCSPRSGDLSVYWYQQSLDQGLQFLIQYYNGEERAKGNILERFSAQQFPDLHSELNLSSLELGDSALYFCASSPRDRGLDTEAFFGQGTRLTVV.

The V and J genes are TRBV12-5 and TRBJ2-7, with 7 bases aligning to TRBD2. The CDR3 sequence is 13 residues long. From germline, CDR1 is LGHNT and CDR2 FRNRAP. Trimming at V came to 0 bases and at J to 6 bases, leaving 2 bases not matched to a gene. DNA of the CDR3: TGTGCTAGTGGTTTGGTACGCGGGGGCGAGCAGTACTTC. Protein product: CASGLVRGGEQYF.

This clone was observed a single time. The rearrangement uses TRBV28 and TRBJ2-5; 9 nucleotides align to TRBD1. This CDR3 contains 16 residues. Germline assignment: CDR1 MDHEN and CDR2 SYDVKM. V lost 6 bases to trimming and J lost 2 bases; unmatched junction nucleotides: 10. The CDR3 sequence is CASRQSGTGLQETQYF. The CDR3 region has the DNA TGTGCCAGCAGACAATCCGGGACAGGGCTTCAAGAGACCCAGTACTTC.

V is TRBV28 and J is TRBJ1-2, with TRBD1 identical over 7 bases. CDR3 length: 14 amino acids. CDR1 MDHEN and CDR2 SYDVKM come from the germline V gene. With 6 bases clipped from V and 2 bases from J, the junction kept 6 bases outside the gene matches. The CDR3 region has the DNA TGTGCCAGCAGCCCCGGACAGGTCAACTATGGCTACACCTTC. Residues: CASSPGQVNYGYTF.

The chain uses TRBV6-7 and TRBJ1-1; weak D call: TRBD1 (6 bases). TRBV6-7 is given ORF status, its function remaining uncertain. The CDR3 extends over 11 amino acids. V lost 4 bases and J lost 13, with 13 bases in between. CDR3 bases: TGTGCCAGCAGTTTCGGACAGAGACTTTTCTTT. This encodes CASSFGQRLFF.

The chain recombines TRBV6-8 with TRBJ2-7, with 10 bases fitting TRBD1. Losses at the gene ends were 10 bases for V and 5 bases for J; bases not matched to a gene: 11. This CDR3 region has 14 residues. Germline V gene sequence: CDR1 MNHGY, CDR2 SAAAGT. The CDR3 protein is CAITRQGAEDEQYF. CDR3 DNA: TGTGCCATCACAAGACAGGGGGCGGAAGACGAGCAGTACTTC.

The V gene is TRBV6-8, the J gene TRBJ2-7, with D possibly being TRBD1 (6 bases). The CDR3 length is 13 residues. CDR1 and CDR2 from the germline V gene are MNHGY and SAAAGT. Trimming shortened V by 6 bases and J by 2 bases, and 11 bases separated the two germline ends. The CDR3 is CASSVGQPYEQYF. CDR3 coding DNA: TGTGCCAGCAGCGTCGGACAGCCCTACGAGCAGTACTTC.

V and J are TRBV11-3 and TRBJ1-4, with D perhaps TRBD1 (6 bases). The CDR3 runs 15 residues. Germline loops: CDR1 SGHNT, CDR2 YENEEA. V shed 5 bases and J shed 5 bases, with 15 bases lying between them. CDR3 residues: CASSQGGQNNEKLFF. The DNA for the CDR3 is TGTGCCAGCAGCCAAGGGGGGCAGAACAATGAAAAACTGTTTTTT.

This chain connects TRBV5-1 to TRBJ1-1; TRBD1 is a possible D gene (6 bases). The CDR3 extends over 14 amino acids. V was cut by 4 bases and J by 3 bases, with 13 bases left in between. Per germline, CDR1 SGHRS and CDR2 YFSETQ. The DNA of the CDR3 is TGCGCCAGCAGCGTACAGGGTATGTACACTGAAGCTTTCTTT. This encodes CASSVQGMYTEAFF.

The rearrangement links TRBV19 to TRBJ2-6; D gene ambiguous. Per germline, CDR1 LNHDA and CDR2 SQIVND (reference sequence). The CDR3 contains 16 residues. V was pared by 1 base and J by 1 base, with 8 bases between. The CDR3 DNA reads TGTGCCAGTAGTATAGGCAGGTTTTCTGGGGCCAACGTCCTGACTTTC. Protein: CASSIGRFSGANVLTF. The full variable domain, its missing parts supplied by reference TRBV19 and TRBJ2-6, is DGGITQSPKYLFRKEGQNVTLSCEQNLNHDAMYWYRQDPGQGLRLIYYSQIVNDFQKGDIAEGYSVSREKKESFPLTVTSAQKNPTAFYLCASSIGRFSGANVLTFGAGSRLTVL.